One and the same sample provided the 10 T cell receptor beta chains below, sequenced in a study of T cells in Graves' hyperthyroidism and ophthalmopathy. Authors of the study amplified TCR beta CDR3 regions from RNA transcripts. An initial round of RT-PCR targeting the TCR CDR3 relied on the HTBI primer set. In TCRdb, the multiplex PCR reads were re-called with MiXCR into one record per CDR3 protein. The data show 550,000 to 700,000 distinct CDR3 sequences, roughly 15% seen once. The sample comprised blood. These receptors were obtained from a woman aged 40 to 50 with Graves' ophthalmopathy.

This clonotype was found many times. This rearrangement joins TRBV27 to TRBJ2-7; 9 bases line up with TRBD2. CDR1 and CDR2 from the germline V gene are MNHEY and SMNVEV (reference sequence). The CDR3 runs to 16 residues. V shed 3 bases, J shed 1 base, and the junction held 7 bases outside the gene matches. The CDR3 is CASSFSGTSLSYEQYF. CDR3 DNA: TGTGCCAGCAGTTTTTCCGGGACTAGCCTGTCCTACGAGCAGTACTTC.

As DNA, the CDR3 is TGTGCCAGCAGTTCTGCTTTGAGTCTAGCGGGAGGTACAGGGGAGCTGTTTTTT. It yields the protein CASSSALSLAGGTGELFF. The V gene is TRBV28, the J gene TRBJ2-2, with 11 bases that match TRBD2. V lost 4 bases to trimming and J lost 8 bases; unmatched junction nucleotides: 15. The CDR3 runs 18 residues. Germline values: CDR1 MDHEN, CDR2 SYDVKM. The full variable domain, with the rest looked up from reference TRBV28 and TRBJ2-2, is DVKVTQSSRYLVKRTGEKVFLECVQDMDHENMFWYRQDPGLGLRLIYFSYDVKMKEKGDIPEGYSVSREKKERFSLILESASTNQTSMYLCASSSALSLAGGTGELFFGEGSRLTVL.

The CDR3 nucleotides read TGTGCCAGCAGTCCACGAGGGTCCCCTGAAGCTTTCTTT. It encodes CASSPRGSPEAFF. V gene TRBV27 combines with J gene TRBJ1-1; D is unresolved. There are 13 residues in the CDR3. With 5 bases removed from V and 6 bases from J, the gap between germline ends came to 13 bases. Germline-derived CDR1 and CDR2 are MNHEY and SMNVEV (reference sequence).

At least ten counts were recorded for this clonotype. This rearrangement joins TRBV4-3 to TRBJ2-7, with 8 positions matching TRBD1. The CDR3 loop spans 17 amino acids. Germline loops: CDR1 LGHNA, CDR2 YSLEER. With 1 base clipped from V and 1 base from J, the junction kept 9 bases outside the gene matches. The CDR3 DNA is TGCGCCAGCAGCCAAGGCCTCGTCGGGACAGGATCCTACGAGCAGTACTTC. Its translation: CASSQGLVGTGSYEQYF.

The V gene is TRBV29-1, the J gene TRBJ2-3, with 10 positions matching TRBD2. Germline CDR1 reads SQVTM; CDR2 reads ANQGSEA. V was clipped by 6 bases and J by 3 bases; unmatched bases: 6. CDR3 length equals 14 residues. The CDR3 DNA reads TGCAGCGTCTTGGGAGCGGGAGGGACAGATACGCAGTATTTT. It is translated as CSVLGAGGTDTQYF.

The chain joins TRBV6-1 to TRBJ1-1, with D possibly TRBD1 on 5 matching bases. V shed 6 bases and J shed 4 bases, with 15 bases lying between them. The CDR3 extends over 14 amino acids. Germline CDR1 reads MNHNS; CDR2 reads SASEGT. This chain's CDR3 is CASSTGTLTTEAFF. In nucleotides, the CDR3 is TGTGCCAGCAGCACCGGGACTCTTACCACTGAAGCTTTCTTT.

This clonotype was seen at least ten times. An end of the junction differs from the germline gene, which may be a read error. The chain couples TRBV7-2 to TRBJ2-3; 8 nucleotides align to TRBD1. CDR3 length equals 15 residues. The germline V gene has CDR1 SGHTA and CDR2 FQGNSA. For the CDR3, the DNA is TGTGCCAGCACCCCGGCCCCAGGGGGCACATATACGCAGTATTTT. This sequence encodes CASTPAPGGTYTQYF.

This clonotype was counted ten times or more. The genes are TRBV28 and TRBJ1-2; D perhaps matches TRBD1 (5 bases). The CDR3 has 15 residues. CDR1 and CDR2 from the germline V gene are MDHEN and SYDVKM. Trimming left V 2 bases short and J 2 bases short, with 12 bases between. CDR3 sequence (DNA): TGTGCCAGCAGTTTAGGGAGGGGAGGGAACTATGGCTACACCTTC. Its protein product is CASSLGRGGNYGYTF.

This clonotype was observed many times. The V and J genes are TRBV12-3 or TRBV12-4 and TRBJ1-1, with D possibly TRBD1 on 6 matching bases. This CDR3 comprises 14 residues. Trimming took off 3 bases at V and 6 bases at J, with 14 bases between the two ends. The CDR3 DNA reads as TGTGCCAGCAGTTTGTCAGGGGCTGGGGCTGAAGCTTTCTTT. This gives the protein CASSLSGAGAEAFF.

The table lists this clonotype with many counts. The rearrangement links TRBV20-1 to TRBJ2-7; 12 bases are shared with TRBD2. The length of the CDR3 is 13 residues. Germline values: CDR1 DFQATT, CDR2 SNEGSKA (reference sequence). With V trimmed by 6 bases and J by 3 bases, 3 bases remained unmatched. The CDR3 coding sequence is TGCAGTGCCTGGACTAGCGGGGTCTACGAGCAGTACTTC. This codes for CSAWTSGVYEQYF.